This record concerns one T cell receptor (beta chain) sequence. In this sample, this clonotype turned up a few times. Which antigen it targets is not known. Base qualities were left out, and no much larger clone turns up one base away. The data were obtained in a study of T cells in Graves' hyperthyroidism and ophthalmopathy (dated by TCRdb to between 2019 and 2020). Regarding the complete study: Peripheral blood samples were taken at the time of initial diagnosis, prior to any treatment. A discovery cohort of fewer than 110 patients, about 44 with Graves' ophthalmopathy and approximately 60 with stable Graves' hyperthyroidism, was used to find distinguishing TCR V-J signatures. Prospective prediction of ophthalmopathy was tested in an independent validation cohort consisting of roughly 20 hyperthyroidism patients and more than 15 patients who later progressed to ophthalmopathy. The 95 to 100 discovery patients were randomly divided into training and test sets at a 7:3 ratio. In more than five Graves' hyperthyroidism patients, the study also compared T-cell repertoires from thyroid tissue with T-cell repertoires from blood. Once sampling was done, hyperthyroidism patients were given methimazole at a starting dose of 30 mg daily, whereas ophthalmopathy patients were given high-dose intravenous methylprednisolone. TCR Vbeta CDR3 sequencing of 120 to 150 peripheral blood samples (over 40 ophthalmopathy, roughly 72 hyperthyroidism and around 17 progressor patients) is reported in the paper. Overall study results and their limits: No statistical method was used to fix the sample size in advance, and group allocation was not hidden from the investigators. Ophthalmopathy was separated from stable hyperthyroidism by a 13 V-J signature model, with approximately 90% sensitivity and 81% to 82% specificity obtained in cross-validation and 80%/75% obtained in testing. Most expanded thyroid clonotypes (frequency above 0.001) were also found in blood, which suggests that blood repertoires may mirror thyroid immune responses. In validation, the model predicted progression to ophthalmopathy a median of 6.5 months before onset, with about 71% sensitivity and about 75% specificity.

The TCR beta CDR3 regions were amplified from RNA transcripts. The first round of RT-PCR for the TCR CDR3 was performed with the HTBI primer set and the Qiagen OneStep RT-PCR kit. Libraries were constructed in a second round of multiplex PCR, after which size selection and purification were performed. Paired-end sequencing of the libraries was performed with 100 bp reads on an Illumina HiSeq2000. As for the original processing: SOAPnuke was used to process the raw data, removing reads that contained adapters or uncalled bases, had a mean Phred below 15, or lacked an exact match to the constant primer or identifier. COPE v1.2.5 was used to merge high-quality paired reads, and clonotypes were defined as unique nucleotide sequences. MiTCR v1.1 was used to align the clonotypes against IMGT TRBV, TRBD and TRBJ reference segments. Only V-J combinations with frequency above 0.0001, covering about 99% of repertoires, were analysed. The TCS score was defined as the ratio of F50 (clonal expansion) to E x V (chaos), calculated using BLOSUM62-based TCRdist between CDR3 peptides within each V-J. Welch's t-statistics and random forest reduced just over 500 V-J features to 10 to 15, which were used in a naive Bayes classifier (R e1071). TCRdb reprocessed the public reads (quality trimming at Q25 with fastp, clone calling with MiXCR) and kept in-frame beta chains. Each entry merges the rows of one CDR3 protein and shows their most common DNA and genes. It is TCRdb's table, rather than the study itself, that gives the V and J calls and clone size. Within this sample are some 580,000 distinct CDR3 sequences, with about a sixth of them counted one time only. Roughly 3.3% of the sample is in the top ten clones.

The CDR3 runs 15 residues from the cysteine to the phenylalanine. Kept here is only the CDR3 DNA, which spans 45 bases and is read in frame from base 1. CDR1 and CDR2 are read off the germline V gene (reference sequence) as MNHEY and SMNVEV. Between the V and J ends, shortened by 7 bases and 5 bases respectively, the junction contains 17 bases. Moderately to severely active disease, a Clinical Activity Score of at least 3, a NOSPECS grade of at least 4, and a duration under 3 months were present in ophthalmopathy patients. Exclusion was applied to patients with uncontrolled infections, other autoimmune diseases, pregnancy or lactation. Clinical symptoms, serum thyroxine and TRAb, thyroid ultrasound, and orbital computed tomography formed the basis for the diagnoses. PBMCs were isolated from 7.5 to 10 ml of fresh peripheral blood by Ficoll-Paque density gradient centrifugation. Trizol reagent was used to extract total RNA, and RNA quality was then checked on an Agilent 2100 Bioanalyzer.

The sample taken for sequencing was blood. This clonotype was sampled from a woman aged 40-49 years with Graves' ophthalmopathy. In this chain, TRBV27 is recombined with TRBJ2-2; the D gene assignment is perhaps TRBD1 or TRBD2, with each matching 6 bases. The DNA is as follows: TGTGCCAGCACCTTGGGGGGCTATGGAACCGGGGAGCTGTTTTTT. It codes for CASTLGGYGTGELFF.